These 27 T cell receptor beta chains were all obtained from the same sample, sequenced in a study of cytomegalovirus exposure and HLA in healthy donors. Profiling relied on immunoSEQ multiplex PCR, and the TCRdb table lists in-frame clones only, not all of them. The sample lists more than 85,000 clones, roughly 89% occurring once. The sample was PBMCs. These receptors came from a woman aged 18 to 35 in good health and CMV-seronegative.

The rearrangement uses TRBV15 and TRBJ2-5, with 7 bases lining up with TRBD2. With 1 base clipped from V and 5 bases from J, the junction kept 10 bases outside the gene matches. The CDR3 totals 16 residues. Germline CDR1 LNHNV, CDR2 YYDKDF (reference sequence). CDR3 loop: CATSRAGGREGETQYF. CDR3 sequence (DNA): TGTGCCACCAGCAGAGCCGGGGGGAGGGAAGGGGAGACCCAGTACTTC.

V and J are TRBV5-1 and TRBJ2-3, with a tentative D call TRBD1 (6 bases). CDR1 SGHRS and CDR2 YFSETQ come from the germline V gene. This CDR3 is 16 amino acids long. The V end lost 6 bases, the J end lost 3 bases, and 20 bases lay between the germline ends. This CDR3 reads CASTPPGHGITDTQYF. CDR3 bases: TGCGCCAGCACCCCACCGGGACACGGAATAACAGATACGCAGTATTTT. The variable domain in full, with the rest retrieved from reference TRBV5-1 and TRBJ2-3, is KAGVTQTPRYLIKTRGQQVTLSCSPISGHRSVSWYQQTPGQGLQFLFEYFSETQRNKGNFPGRFSGRQFSNSRSEMNVSTLELGDSALYLCASTPPGHGITDTQYFGPGTRLTVL.

The genes are TRBV6-5 and TRBJ1-1, with 10 positions matching TRBD1. The CDR3 sequence is 15 residues long. Trimming cost V 5 bases and J 4 bases; bases outside gene matches: 7. Germline assignment: CDR1 MNHEY and CDR2 SVGAGI. CDR3 region: CASSTDRGLGTEAFF. CDR3 DNA sequence: TGTGCCAGCAGTACAGACAGGGGGCTGGGCACTGAAGCTTTCTTT.

The J gene is TRBJ2-7, the V gene TRBV5-1; the match to TRBD1 covers 9 bases. CDR3 length: 14 amino acids. The germline CDR1 and CDR2 sequences are SGHRS and YFSETQ. Losses at the gene ends were 2 bases for V and 4 bases for J; bases not matched to a gene: 4. The CDR3 spells CASSFGTGNYEQYF. The CDR3 DNA reads TGCGCCAGCAGCTTCGGGACAGGGAATTACGAGCAGTACTTC.

The V gene is TRBV28, the J gene TRBJ1-4; D may be TRBD1 (6 bases). CDR3 size: 15 residues. V gave up 2 bases and J gave up 6 bases, with 13 bases separating them. Looked up from germline, CDR1 is MDHEN and CDR2 is SYDVKM. The CDR3 reads CASSLPQGYDEKLFF. For the CDR3, the DNA is TGTGCCAGCAGTTTACCACAGGGATATGATGAAAAACTGTTTTTT.

The gene calls are TRBV28 and TRBJ2-7; the D gene is possibly TRBD2 (5 bases). This CDR3 is 17 amino acids long. V was trimmed by 7 bases and J by 6 bases, leaving 28 bases between them. The germline V gene encodes CDR1 MDHEN and CDR2 SYDVKM. DNA for the CDR3: TGTGCCAGCACCCCGTCCGGCCCGGGATTGGGAACCCTCGAGCAGTACTTC. It codes for CASTPSGPGLGTLEQYF. Full variable domain (missing parts from reference TRBV28 and TRBJ2-7): DVKVTQSSRYLVKRTGEKVFLECVQDMDHENMFWYRQDPGLGLRLIYFSYDVKMKEKGDIPEGYSVSREKKERFSLILESASTNQTSMYLCASTPSGPGLGTLEQYFGPGTRLTVT.

The chain employs TRBV5-1 and TRBJ1-6; TRBD1 aligns across 8 bases. The CDR3 is 14 residues long. The V gene's germline CDR1 is SGHRS and CDR2 YFSETQ. With 9 bases clipped from V and 8 bases from J, the junction kept 10 bases outside the gene matches. The CDR3 sequence: CATKMTGVDSPLHF. Here the CDR3 DNA reads TGCGCCACCAAAATGACAGGGGTGGATTCACCCCTCCACTTT.

Turning to this clone: A read error may produce the germline difference seen at one junction end. The J gene is TRBJ1-1, the V gene TRBV13; 11 bases are a match to TRBD1. The CDR3 has 14 residues. The germline CDR1 and CDR2 sequences are PRHDT and FYEKMQ (reference sequence). The CDR3: CASSLGTGGTEAFF. As DNA, the CDR3 is TGTGCCAGCAGCCTAGGGACAGGGGGGACTGAAGCTTTCTTT. Full variable domain (remainder filled in from reference TRBV13 and TRBJ1-1): AAGVIQSPRHLIKEKRETATLKCYPIPRHDTVYWYQQGPGQDPQFLISFYEKMQSDKGSIPDRFSAQQFSDYHSELNMSSLELGDSALYFCASSLGTGGTEAFFGQGTRLTVV.

This chain connects TRBV5-6 to TRBJ1-5; 7 bases line up with TRBD1. This CDR3 spans 15 amino acids. The germline gives CDR1 SGHDT, CDR2 YYEEEE. V was clipped by 2 bases and J by 7 bases; unmatched bases: 9. The DNA of the CDR3 is TGTGCCAGCAGCTTCTCGACAGGGTACGGACAGCCCCAGCATTTT. Protein sequence: CASSFSTGYGQPQHF.

This rearrangement joins TRBV15 to TRBJ2-1; weak D call: TRBD2 (5 bases). This CDR3 has 16 amino acids. V lost 2 bases and J lost 7, with 18 bases in between. Germline assignment: CDR1 LNHNV and CDR2 YYDKDF (reference sequence). This CDR3 is CATSRRTAGRSNEQFF. CDR3 DNA: TGTGCCACCAGCAGACGGACTGCCGGTCGCTCTAATGAGCAGTTCTTC.

This clone was found a few times. The rearrangement uses TRBV2 and TRBJ2-7, with D uncertain. This CDR3 has 11 residues. Trimming took off 6 bases at V and 2 bases at J, with 5 bases between the two ends. CDR1 is SNHLY and CDR2 is FYNNEI in the germline V gene. For the CDR3, the DNA is TGTGCCAGCAGGGCAGCCTACGAGCAGTACTTC. Residues: CASRAAYEQYF. Looking up the rest from reference TRBV2 and TRBJ2-7 gives the full variable domain: EPEVTQTPSHQVTQMGQEVILRCVPISNHLYFYWYRQILGQKVEFLVSFYNNEISEKSEIFDDQFSVERPDGSNFTLKIRSTKLEDSAMYFCASRAAYEQYFGPGTRLTVT.

In nucleotides, the CDR3 is TGTGCCAGCTCAGCAACAACTTGGACTGGCGGCACTGAAGCTTTCTTT. The encoded protein is CASSATTWTGGTEAFF. The chain recombines TRBV18 with TRBJ1-1, with D uncertain. This CDR3 spans 16 amino acids. Germline loops: CDR1 KGHSH, CDR2 LQKENI. Trimming cost V 5 bases and J 4 bases, with 20 bases left between them.

The chain is built from TRBV29-1 and TRBJ2-4; TRBD2 agrees at 9 bases. The V segment lost 5 bases and the J segment 1 base; nucleotides outside the gene matches: 0. This CDR3 is built from 13 residues. CDR1 is SQVTM, CDR2 ANQGSEA, per germline. The CDR3 coding sequence is TGCAGCGTTAGCGGGAGGGCCAAAAACATTCAGTACTTC. Encoded protein: CSVSGRAKNIQYF.

This clone was seen only a few times. The chain links TRBV2 to TRBJ2-7, with D possibly TRBD2 on 6 matching bases. The germline V and J ends were trimmed by 4 bases and 0 bases, with 10 bases remaining between them. CDR1 is SNHLY, CDR2 FYNNEI, per germline. The CDR3 covers 14 residues. The CDR3 here is CASSARDVSYEQYF. The DNA for the CDR3 is TGTGCCAGCAGTGCGCGGGACGTCTCCTACGAGCAGTACTTC.

The gene calls are TRBV5-1 and TRBJ2-7; 9 bases fit TRBD2. Germline trimming cut 5 bases from V and 5 bases from J; bases unmatched to any gene: 14. Germline CDR1 reads SGHRS; CDR2 reads YFSETQ. CDR3 length: 16 amino acids. The CDR3 coding sequence is TGCGCCAGCAGGAATGGAGGGCTAGCGGGGAGTCACGAGCAGTACTTC. As protein: CASRNGGLAGSHEQYF.

This sequence joins TRBV2 and TRBJ2-5, with TRBD2 matching over 12 bases. The length of the CDR3 is 20 residues. Germline CDR1 and CDR2: SNHLY and FYNNEI. With V trimmed by 2 bases and J by 1 base, 14 bases remained unmatched. Here the CDR3 reads CASSENRGTSGGQSQETQYF. Here the CDR3 DNA reads TGTGCCAGCAGTGAAAATAGGGGAACTAGCGGGGGGCAATCCCAAGAGACCCAGTACTTC.

A remark on this clone: The junction differs from germline at one of its ends, possibly a read error. The chain recombines TRBV30 with TRBJ2-1; TRBD2 matches at 9 bases. The CDR3 has 11 amino acids. Germline V CDR1 and CDR2: GTSNPN, SVGIG (reference sequence). The CDR3 nucleotides read TGTGCCTGGAAGACTAGCGGCTTGGCGATCTTC. Encoded protein: CAWKTSGLAIF. Full variable domain (missing parts from reference TRBV30 and TRBJ2-1): SQTIHQWPATLVQPVGSPLSLECTVEGTSNPNLYWYRQAAGRGLQLLFYSVGIGQISSEVPQNLSASRPQDRQFILSSKKLLLSDSGFYLCAWKTSGLAIFGPGTRLTVL.

The gene calls are TRBV5-1 and TRBJ2-2; tentatively, D is TRBD1 (6 bases). The germline CDR1 and CDR2 sequences are SGHRS and YFSETQ. This CDR3 contains 15 residues. Between the trimmed V and J ends, which lost 4 bases and 7 bases, there was a span of 17 bases. The CDR3 DNA is TGCGCCAGCAGCGTGACCGGGACCAGGGGCGGGGAGCTGTTTTTT. This translates into CASSVTGTRGGELFF.

With respect to this clone: The same CDR3 is also encoded by other DNA sequences in this sample. The chain has TRBV18 and TRBJ1-2; perhaps TRBD1 as D (6 bases). Between the trimmed V and J ends, which lost 3 bases and 4 bases, there was a span of 12 bases. The length of the CDR3 is 14 residues. In germline, CDR1 is KGHSH, CDR2 LQKENI. The CDR3 loop is CASSPGTGTYGYTF. In nucleotides, the CDR3 is TGTGCCAGCTCACCTGGAACAGGGACCTATGGCTACACCTTC. Variable domain in full (rest from reference TRBV18 and TRBJ1-2): NAGVMQNPRHLVRRRGQEARLRCSPMKGHSHVYWYRQLPEEGLKFMVYLQKENIIDESGMPKERFSAEFPKEGPSILRIQQVVRGDSAAYFCASSPGTGTYGYTFGSGTRLTVV.

Only one count was recorded for this clone. The chain couples TRBV7-6 to TRBJ2-5, with TRBD1 matching 7 bases. Germline CDR1 is SGHVS and CDR2 is FNYEAQ. Unmatched junction bases numbered 2, after V lost 4 bases and J lost 0 bases. The CDR3 runs to 14 residues. The CDR3 DNA sequence: TGTGCCAGCAGCTGGGGACAGCACCAAGAGACCCAGTACTTC. It translates to CASSWGQHQETQYF.

This clone occurred once. J is TRBJ2-1 and V is TRBV28; 14 bases are shared with TRBD2. Germline trimming cut 6 bases from V and 9 bases from J; bases unmatched to any gene: 4. Germline lookup yields CDR1 MDHEN and CDR2 SYDVKM. There are 14 residues in the CDR3. The CDR3 DNA reads as TGTGCCAGCAGGTCGACTAGCGGGGGGGCTGAGCAGTTCTTC. Protein sequence: CASRSTSGGAEQFF.

The chain recombines TRBV28 with TRBJ1-2; TRBD1 might be the D (5 bases). Germline assignment: CDR1 MDHEN and CDR2 SYDVKM. Deletions cut 3 bases from V and 6 bases from J, with 20 bases between. CDR3 size: 16 residues. The CDR3 sequence: CASSFLLRRTLDGYTF. The CDR3 DNA follows: TGTGCCAGCAGTTTCCTTCTCCGCCGGACACTTGATGGCTACACCTTC.

Comment on this clone: The same CDR3 arises from other DNA sequences in this sample as well. The CDR3 loop reads CASSPQGNTEAFF. The CDR3 DNA is TGTGCCAGCAGCCCTCAGGGGAACACTGAAGCTTTCTTT. The V call is TRBV7-2, the J call TRBJ1-1; possibly TRBD1 for D (5 bases). Deletions cut 5 bases from V and 1 base from J, with 8 bases between. CDR3 length: 13 residues. CDR1 is SGHTA and CDR2 is FQGNSA in the germline V gene.

V is TRBV11-2 and J is TRBJ2-5; D unresolved. This CDR3 region has 13 residues. Germline lookup yields CDR1 SGHAT and CDR2 FQNNGV. V lost 2 bases and J 2 bases, leaving 6 bases between the germline ends. For the CDR3, the DNA is TGTGCCAGCAGCTTATGGCAGCAAGAGACCCAGTACTTC. Amino acid sequence: CASSLWQQETQYF.

The chain joins TRBV2 to TRBJ1-1; 7 bases fit TRBD1. In germline, CDR1 is SNHLY, CDR2 FYNNEI. The CDR3 spans 13 residues. Unmatched junction bases numbered 4, after V lost 6 bases and J lost 3 bases. The CDR3 DNA is TGTGCCAGCAGGGACAGGATCTACACTGAAGCTTTCTTT. It codes for CASRDRIYTEAFF.

V gene TRBV2 combines with J gene TRBJ2-2; D is possibly TRBD2 (6 bases). The CDR3 length is 14 residues. Germline-derived CDR1 and CDR2 are SNHLY and FYNNEI. V lost 6 bases to trimming and J lost 3 bases, with 11 bases between them. The CDR3 sequence: CASRGIADTGELFF. The DNA for the CDR3 is TGTGCCAGCAGGGGGATAGCGGACACCGGGGAGCTGTTTTTT.

The chain joins TRBV28 to TRBJ2-2; D is perhaps TRBD1 (6 bases). Looked up from germline, CDR1 is MDHEN and CDR2 is SYDVKM. Trimming cost V 5 bases and J 2 bases, with 15 bases left between them. CDR3 length equals 16 residues. The CDR3 protein is CASSPFGGLNTGELFF. The CDR3 DNA is TGTGCCAGCAGTCCTTTTGGGGGCTTAAACACCGGGGAGCTGTTTTTT.